Each of the 21 T cell receptor beta chains below was sequenced from the same sample in a study of T cell responses to AZD1222 COVID-19 vaccine. Method: immunoSEQ multiplex PCR; TCRdb's copy keeps in-frame clones and lacks some. The data hold 90,000 to 150,000 clones, with approximately 90% observed a single time. Sequences were derived from peripheral blood, sampled on day 0 of AZD1222 vaccination. The source is an adult in good health.

The chain recombines TRBV3-1 (or the pseudogene TRBV3-2) with TRBJ2-5, with 7 bases that match TRBD1. Germline CDR1 and CDR2: LGHDT and YNNKEL (reference sequence). The junction had 2 bases not matched to a gene; V was cut back by 5 bases and J by 2 bases. This CDR3 is 13 amino acids long. The CDR3, as DNA: TGTGCCAGCAGCGTACAGGGGCAAGAGACCCAGTACTTC. Protein product: CASSVQGQETQYF.

The gene calls are TRBV6-2 or TRBV6-3 and TRBJ1-5; D uncertain. V gave up 2 bases and J gave up 1 base, with 9 bases separating them. Germline V gene data show CDR1 as MNHEY and CDR2 as SVGEGT. The CDR3 totals 15 residues. CDR3 in amino acids: CASSYADRSNQPQHF. CDR3 nucleotides: TGTGCCAGCAGTTACGCGGACCGAAGCAATCAGCCCCAGCATTTT.

V is TRBV5-5 and J is TRBJ2-2; D uncertain. This CDR3 has 15 amino acids. Germline assignment: CDR1 SGHKS and CDR2 YYEKEE (reference sequence). Between the trimmed V and J ends, which lost 3 bases and 3 bases, there was a span of 12 bases. The CDR3 loop reads CASSWTEGHTGELFF. In nucleotides, the CDR3 is TGTGCCAGCAGCTGGACGGAAGGCCACACCGGGGAGCTGTTTTTT.

In this sample, this clone turned up a few times. V is TRBV9 and J is TRBJ2-1, with a possible D match to TRBD2 (5 bases). There are 14 residues in the CDR3. The V gene lost 4 bases and the J gene lost 15 bases, with 23 bases spanning the gap. Germline CDR1 SGDLS, CDR2 YYNGEE. The CDR3 DNA sequence: TGTGCCAGCAGCCCCACACCGGCTAGCCCCCCCCTGTTCTTC. It translates to CASSPTPASPPLFF.

This sequence joins TRBV6-5 and TRBJ2-5; tentative D call: TRBD1 (5 bases). The CDR3 has 14 residues. Deletions cut 8 bases from V and 5 bases from J, with 18 bases between. Germline V CDR1 and CDR2: MNHEY, SVGAGI. In DNA form, the CDR3 reads TGTGCCAGCGGACATTGGCCCGCTGGGGAGACCCAGTACTTC. Translated, it gives CASGHWPAGETQYF.

This clone has more than one count but fewer than ten. The rearrangement links TRBV5-1 to TRBJ2-7; D gene uncertain. CDR1 SGHRS and CDR2 YFSETQ come from the germline V gene. The CDR3 totals 12 residues. Trimming pared 7 bases from V and 5 bases from J, leaving 13 bases between. CDR3 loop: CASANSPHEQYF. CDR3 coding DNA: TGCGCCAGCGCAAACTCTCCCCACGAGCAGTACTTC.

Here the CDR3 DNA reads TGCGCCAGCAGTACCGAAGGCATCTCTGGAAACACCATATATTTT. Its protein is CASSTEGISGNTIYF. This rearrangement joins TRBV5-1 to TRBJ1-3; D unclear. The V end lost 5 bases, the J end lost 0 bases, and 12 bases lay between the germline ends. Germline values: CDR1 SGHRS, CDR2 YFSETQ. The CDR3 spans 15 residues.

The gene calls are TRBV10-3 and TRBJ1-1, with D possibly being TRBD1 (5 bases). V was trimmed by 0 bases and J by 0 bases, leaving 5 bases between them. Looked up from germline, CDR1 is ENHRY and CDR2 is SYGVKD. The CDR3 covers 14 residues. DNA for the CDR3: TGTGCCATCAGTGAGTCGGGGGTGAACACTGAAGCTTTCTTT. Protein sequence: CAISESGVNTEAFF.

The genes are TRBV5-1 and TRBJ1-2; D is undetermined. CDR1 and CDR2 from the germline V gene are SGHRS and YFSETQ. V was shortened by 0 bases and J by 7 bases, with 10 bases between the two germline ends. The CDR3 loop spans 13 amino acids. CDR3 DNA sequence: TGCGCCAGCAGCTTGGCAGAAGAGGGTGGCTACACCTTC. This translates into CASSLAEEGGYTF. Supplemented by reference TRBV5-1 and TRBJ1-2, the full variable domain reads KAGVTQTPRYLIKTRGQQVTLSCSPISGHRSVSWYQQTPGQGLQFLFEYFSETQRNKGNFPGRFSGRQFSNSRSEMNVSTLELGDSALYLCASSLAEEGGYTFGSGTRLTVV.

The chain links TRBV5-4 to TRBJ2-3, with 10 bases matching TRBD1. V shed 4 bases, J shed 6 bases, and the junction held 5 bases outside the gene matches. CDR3 size: 14 residues. Per the germline V gene, CDR1 is SGHNT and CDR2 is YYREEE (reference sequence). The CDR3 DNA sequence: TGTGCCAGCAGCCGGGACAGGGGTGTGGATACGCAGTATTTT. Translation gives CASSRDRGVDTQYF.

V gene TRBV10-3 combines with J gene TRBJ2-5; 8 bases are a match to TRBD2. This CDR3 has 16 residues. Germline V CDR1 and CDR2: ENHRY, SYGVKD. V lost 7 bases and J lost 5; bases outside the gene matches: 15. CDR3 sequence (DNA): TGTGCCATCAAAGGAGGGAGCGGGGGTTCTGGTGAGACCCAGTACTTC. It encodes CAIKGGSGGSGETQYF.

The rearrangement uses TRBV10-2 and TRBJ1-2; D gene ambiguous. The V end lost 0 bases, the J end lost 4 bases, and 6 bases lay between the germline ends. Germline assignment: CDR1 WSHSY and CDR2 SAAADI. The CDR3 contains 13 residues. The CDR3 region is CASSESTAYGYTF. Here the CDR3 DNA reads TGCGCCAGCAGTGAGTCCACAGCCTATGGCTACACCTTC.

The chain recombines TRBV3-1 (or the pseudogene TRBV3-2) with TRBJ2-6; TRBD2 aligns across 10 bases. Germline loops: CDR1 LGHDT, CDR2 YNNKEL (reference sequence). The J segment lost 1 base and the V segment lost 5 bases, leaving 14 bases of the junction unmatched. The CDR3 sequence is 20 residues long. As DNA, the CDR3 is TGTGCCAGCAGCTTAAGCGGGGGGGATCCTAACAAATCTGGGGCCAACGTCCTGACTTTC. It specifies CASSLSGGDPNKSGANVLTF.

V is TRBV3-1 (or the pseudogene TRBV3-2) and J is TRBJ2-2; D gene unclear. The CDR3 runs 17 residues. V was trimmed by 1 base and J by 5 bases, leaving 17 bases between them. Germline CDR1 and CDR2: LGHDT and YNNKEL (reference sequence). CDR3 in amino acids: CASSQVDVIRVTGELFF. CDR3 sequence (DNA): TGTGCCAGCAGCCAAGTGGACGTGATCCGGGTTACCGGGGAGCTGTTTTTT.

This sequence joins TRBV7-9 and TRBJ2-1; maybe TRBD2 (6 bases). Germline CDR1 and CDR2: SEHNR and FQNEAQ (reference sequence). The CDR3 sequence is 17 residues long. V shed 2 bases and J shed 0 bases, with 14 bases lying between them. The CDR3 DNA reads as TGTGCCAGCAGCTTATGGAGGGGCCTGAGCTCCTACAATGAGCAGTTCTTC. Residues: CASSLWRGLSSYNEQFF.

The chain recombines TRBV5-1 with TRBJ2-5; the D call may be TRBD1 or TRBD2 (6 bases each). Trimming removed 5 bases from V and 5 bases from J, with 13 bases in between. Germline CDR1 and CDR2: SGHRS and YFSETQ. The length of the CDR3 is 13 residues. The CDR3 region is CASRLGGQETQYF. In DNA, the CDR3 is TGCGCCAGCAGGCTGGGGGGCCAGGAGACCCAGTACTTC.

V usage is TRBV10-3 and J usage is TRBJ2-5; D may match TRBD1 or TRBD2 (5 bases each). Trimming shortened V by 6 bases and J by 2 bases, and 10 bases separated the two germline ends. Germline CDR1 and CDR2: ENHRY and SYGVKD. The CDR3 totals 13 residues. The DNA of the CDR3 is TGTGCCATCAGCGGGACGGAGCAAGAGACCCAGTACTTC. Its translation: CAISGTEQETQYF.

The chain is built from TRBV29-1 and TRBJ1-5; no definite D call. The CDR3 covers 11 residues. CDR1 is SQVTM and CDR2 is ANQGSEA in the germline V gene. The ends were cut back, 4 bases at V and 9 bases at J, with 10 bases in the middle. CDR3 sequence reads: CSVGEGGPQHF. CDR3 nucleotides: TGCAGCGTTGGTGAAGGCGGGCCCCAGCATTTT.

The chain has TRBV6-1 and TRBJ1-1, with D possibly being TRBD1 (5 bases). Trimming took off 3 bases at V and 6 bases at J, with 23 bases between the two ends. Germline V lookup: CDR1 MNHNS, CDR2 SASEGT. This CDR3 is built from 17 residues. The CDR3 coding sequence is TGTGCCAGCAGTGACGTTGGGTGGTATAGGGGCGTCCCTGAAGCTTTCTTT. Protein product: CASSDVGWYRGVPEAFF.

The CDR3 region has the DNA TGCGCCAGCAGGCGGACAGGGGGAGTTGCAACTAATGAAAAACTGTTTTTT. It encodes CASRRTGGVATNEKLFF. The chain links TRBV5-1 to TRBJ1-4, with TRBD1 matching over 10 bases. V lost 5 bases, J lost 0 bases, and 7 bases stayed unmatched. Per germline, CDR1 SGHRS and CDR2 YFSETQ. The CDR3 sequence is 17 residues long.

The J gene is TRBJ1-2, the V gene TRBV10-1; the D is unclear. The CDR3 totals 13 residues. The ends were cut back, 0 bases at V and 5 bases at J, with 7 bases in the middle. Germline V lookup: CDR1 WNHNN, CDR2 SYGVQD (reference sequence). In DNA form, the CDR3 reads TGCGCCAGCAGTGAGTCGAGTAGATATGGCTACACCTTC. Translated: CASSESSRYGYTF.